Detailed here is one T cell receptor beta chain. Its antigen is not known. These data come from a study of OX40 agonist ivuxolimab in advanced cancers. At the level of the study: A mean age of roughly 66 years, range roughly 20 to 80, was recorded, and approximately 79% were male. The study's findings and limits: CD4+ T cells averaged fewer expanded clones than CD8+ T cells. The investigators did not determine what antigen specificity the expanded peripheral T cells had. Normalized T-cell clonal expansion was also low in some nonresponders.

The method was immunoSEQ multiplex PCR; TCRdb's version includes in-frame clones alone and lacks a portion of them. The table has more than 50,000 clones, about 87% seen once. Germline V gene sequence: CDR1 SQVTM, CDR2 ANQGSEA. Trimming took 3 bases from V and 2 from J, leaving 7 bases between them. CDR3 length equals 12 residues. The material was CD4+ or CD8+ T cells sorted from blood, obtained in a trial of the OX40 agonist ivuxolimab. The chain combines TRBV29-1 with TRBJ1-1; D call uncertain. This TCR derives from an adult with an advanced solid tumor such as melanoma, head and neck, liver or kidney cancer. The CDR3 is CSVDFLNTEAFF. In DNA form, the CDR3 reads TGCAGCGTTGATTTTCTTAACACTGAAGCTTTCTTT.